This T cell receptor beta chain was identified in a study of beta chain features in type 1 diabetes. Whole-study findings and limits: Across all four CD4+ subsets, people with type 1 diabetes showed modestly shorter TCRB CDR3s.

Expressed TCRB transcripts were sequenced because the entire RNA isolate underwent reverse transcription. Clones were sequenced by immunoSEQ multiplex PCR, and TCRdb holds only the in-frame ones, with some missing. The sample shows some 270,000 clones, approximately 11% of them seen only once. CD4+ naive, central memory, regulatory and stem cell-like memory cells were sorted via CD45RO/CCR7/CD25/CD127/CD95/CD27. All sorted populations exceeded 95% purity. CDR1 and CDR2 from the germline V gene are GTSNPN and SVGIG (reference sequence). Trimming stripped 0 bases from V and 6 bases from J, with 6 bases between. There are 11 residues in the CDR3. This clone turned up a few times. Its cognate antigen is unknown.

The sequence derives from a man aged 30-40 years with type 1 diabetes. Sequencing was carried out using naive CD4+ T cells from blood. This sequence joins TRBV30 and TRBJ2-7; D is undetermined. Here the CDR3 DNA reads TGTGCCTGGAGTGTCGGTGCCGAGCAGTACTTC. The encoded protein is CAWSVGAEQYF.